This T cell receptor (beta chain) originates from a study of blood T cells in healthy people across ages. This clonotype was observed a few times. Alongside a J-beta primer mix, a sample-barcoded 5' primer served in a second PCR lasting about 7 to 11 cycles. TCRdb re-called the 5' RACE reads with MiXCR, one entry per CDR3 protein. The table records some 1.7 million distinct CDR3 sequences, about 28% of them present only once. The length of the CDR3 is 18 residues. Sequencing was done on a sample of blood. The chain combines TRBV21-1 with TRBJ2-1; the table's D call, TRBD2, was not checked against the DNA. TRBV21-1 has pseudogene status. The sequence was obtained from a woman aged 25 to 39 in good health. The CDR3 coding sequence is TGTGCCAGCAGCGCCTGGAGGTTTAGGAGCGGGTCCTACAATGAGCAGTTCTTC. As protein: CASSAWRFRSGSYNEQFF.